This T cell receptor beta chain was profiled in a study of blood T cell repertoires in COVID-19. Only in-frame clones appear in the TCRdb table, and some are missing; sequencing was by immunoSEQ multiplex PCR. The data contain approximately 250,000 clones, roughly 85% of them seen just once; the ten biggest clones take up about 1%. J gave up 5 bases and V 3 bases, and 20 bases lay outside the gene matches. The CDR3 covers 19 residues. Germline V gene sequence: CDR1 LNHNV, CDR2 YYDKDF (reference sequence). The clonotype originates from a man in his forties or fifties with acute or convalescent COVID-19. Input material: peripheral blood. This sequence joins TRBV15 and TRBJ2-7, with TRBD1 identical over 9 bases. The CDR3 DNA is TGTGCCACCAGCAGCTTCCAAACCCGGGACAGGGCCTACGGGCACGAGCAGTACTTC. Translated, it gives CATSSFQTRDRAYGHEQYF. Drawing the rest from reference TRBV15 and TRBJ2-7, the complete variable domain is DAMVIQNPRYQVTQFGKPVTLSCSQTLNHNVMYWYQQKSSQAPKLLFHYYDKDFNNEADTPDNFQSRRPNTSFCFLDIRSPGLGDTAMYLCATSSFQTRDRAYGHEQYFGPGTRLTVT.